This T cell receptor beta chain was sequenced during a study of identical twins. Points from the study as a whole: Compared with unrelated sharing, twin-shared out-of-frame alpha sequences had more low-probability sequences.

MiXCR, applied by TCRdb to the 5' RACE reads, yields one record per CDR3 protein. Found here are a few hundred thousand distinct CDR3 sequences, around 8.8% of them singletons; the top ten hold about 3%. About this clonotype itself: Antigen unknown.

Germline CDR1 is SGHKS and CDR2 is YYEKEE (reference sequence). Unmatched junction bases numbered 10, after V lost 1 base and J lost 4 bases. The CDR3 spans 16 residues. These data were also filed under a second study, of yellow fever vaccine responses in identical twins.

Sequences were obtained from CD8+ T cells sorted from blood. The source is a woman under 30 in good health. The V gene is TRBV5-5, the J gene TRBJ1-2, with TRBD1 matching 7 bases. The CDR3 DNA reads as TGTGCCAGCAGCTTGAGGCGTGCAGGGGGAATCTATGGCTACACCTTC. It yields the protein CASSLRRAGGIYGYTF. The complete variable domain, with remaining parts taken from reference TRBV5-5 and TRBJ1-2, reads DAGVTQSPTHLIKTRGQQVTLRCSPISGHKSVSWYQQVLGQGPQFIFQYYEKEERGRGNFPDRFSARQFPNYSSELNVNALLLGDSALYLCASSLRRAGGIYGYTFGSGTRLTVV.